The clone carrying this TCR beta chain was seen just once. The antigen is undetermined. In the same sample, other DNA sequences code for this CDR3. This sample was included in a study of cytomegalovirus exposure and HLA in healthy donors. Study findings and constraints: The HLA-A and HLA-B alleles of most subjects were reportedly predicted accurately from TCR beta sequences. The number of N-insertions in an Asian-associated ancestry cluster was reportedly below the roughly 670-donor mean in a later analysis.

Researchers ran the PCR with 60 Vbeta and 13 Jbeta primers. In the original workflow: In a later analysis, of around 85 million unique beta chains, roughly 10 million appeared in at least two donors. Profiled with immunoSEQ multiplex PCR; TCRdb holds only in-frame clones, not every one. V, J and clone size are taken as reported in that table, and D and trimming were inferred from the DNA itself. Here the sample spans about 100,000 clones, approximately 85% being singletons. The CDR3 length is 13 residues. With 3 bases removed from V and 5 bases from J, the gap between germline ends came to 10 bases. Germline V gene sequence: CDR1 MDHEN, CDR2 SYDVKM.

V and J are TRBV28 and TRBJ1-1; weak D call: TRBD1 (5 bases). The source material was PBMCs. This receptor was identified in a man aged 25-45 years in good health and CMV-seronegative. The CDR3 region has the DNA TGTGCCAGCAGTTTGCAGGGAGGGACTGAAGCTTTCTTT. This codes for CASSLQGGTEAFF.